The 28 T cell receptor beta chains given below trace back to one sample, sequenced in a study of cytomegalovirus exposure and HLA in healthy donors. In the PCR, 60 Vbeta and 13 Jbeta primers were used. Libraries were prepared by immunoSEQ multiplex PCR; TCRdb keeps only in-frame clonotypes and omits some of them. The data hold fewer than 200,000 clones, with less than 85% observed a single time. The sequenced material came from PBMCs. These receptors all come from a male donor in good health and CMV-seronegative.

The chain couples TRBV30 to TRBJ2-7; no definite D call. Germline lookup yields CDR1 GTSNPN and CDR2 SVGIG (reference sequence). The V gene lost 1 base and the J gene lost 2 bases, with 3 bases spanning the gap. This CDR3 contains 11 residues. In DNA, the CDR3 is TGTGCCTGGAGTGCTCCCTACGAGCAGTACTTC. This sequence encodes CAWSAPYEQYF.

Worth noting for this clone: A read error may produce the germline difference seen at one junction end. The chain uses TRBV7-9 and TRBJ2-1; 7 bases map to TRBD2. The CDR3 is 13 amino acids. CDR1 is SEHNR and CDR2 is FQNEAQ in the germline V gene (reference sequence). CDR3 region: CSSSPLGGNEQFF. CDR3 sequence (DNA): TGTTCCAGCAGCCCCCTCGGGGGGAATGAGCAGTTCTTC.

The chain employs TRBV5-6 and TRBJ1-2, with TRBD1 identical over 8 bases. Germline values: CDR1 SGHDT, CDR2 YYEEEE. V shed 3 bases, J shed 4 bases, and the junction held 8 bases outside the gene matches. The CDR3 consists of 15 residues. The CDR3 DNA reads as TGTGCCAGCAGCTACTCAGGGGGCGCGGGCTATGGCTACACCTTC. Amino acid sequence: CASSYSGGAGYGYTF. Drawing the rest from reference TRBV5-6 and TRBJ1-2, the complete variable domain is DAGVTQSPTHLIKTRGQQVTLRCSPKSGHDTVSWYQQALGQGPQFIFQYYEEEERQRGNFPDRFSGHQFPNYSSELNVNALLLGDSALYLCASSYSGGAGYGYTFGSGTRLTVV.

The V and J genes are TRBV2 and TRBJ2-5, with D perhaps matching TRBD1 (5 bases). CDR1 SNHLY and CDR2 FYNNEI come from the germline V gene. The CDR3 has 14 residues. The V gene lost 5 bases and the J gene lost 4 bases, with 14 bases spanning the gap. This CDR3 is CASSPDRTPETQYF. CDR3 nucleotide sequence: TGTGCCAGCAGTCCAGACAGAACCCCAGAGACCCAGTACTTC.

In its sample, this clone was seen a few times. The chain has TRBV9 and TRBJ2-3; D gene uncertain. CDR3 length equals 12 residues. Germline assignment: CDR1 SGDLS and CDR2 YYNGEE. V lost 1 base and J 9 bases, leaving 9 bases between the germline ends. Here the CDR3 reads CASSVLVGTQYF. DNA of the CDR3: TGTGCCAGCAGCGTATTGGTCGGGACGCAGTATTTT. Supplemented by reference TRBV9 and TRBJ2-3, the full variable domain reads DSGVTQTPKHLITATGQRVTLRCSPRSGDLSVYWYQQSLDQGLQFLIQYYNGEERAKGNILERFSAQQFPDLHSELNLSSLELGDSALYFCASSVLVGTQYFGPGTRLTVL.

With respect to this clone: This specimen includes other DNA sequences encoding the same CDR3. The chain has TRBV6-6 and TRBJ1-1; D gene ambiguous. The germline gives CDR1 MNHNY, CDR2 SVGAGI (reference sequence). The CDR3 sequence is 12 residues long. V lost 9 bases to trimming and J lost 4 bases, with 12 bases between them. CDR3 in DNA: TGTGCCAGTCTCCGGGTAGGCACTGAAGCTTTCTTT. Encoded protein: CASLRVGTEAFF.

There are a few counts of this clone. This sequence joins TRBV28 and TRBJ2-7; 8 bases agree with TRBD2. V shed 6 bases and J 0 bases; nucleotides not matched to a gene: 4. This CDR3 has 14 amino acids. CDR1 is MDHEN, CDR2 SYDVKM, per germline. The CDR3 protein is CASRASGSSYEQYF. The CDR3 nucleotides are TGTGCCAGCAGGGCCAGCGGGAGCTCCTACGAGCAGTACTTC. Filled out from reference TRBV28 and TRBJ2-7, the complete variable domain reads DVKVTQSSRYLVKRTGEKVFLECVQDMDHENMFWYRQDPGLGLRLIYFSYDVKMKEKGDIPEGYSVSREKKERFSLILESASTNQTSMYLCASRASGSSYEQYFGPGTRLTVT.

The V and J genes are TRBV4-2 and TRBJ1-1, with D maybe TRBD1 (6 bases). Germline V gives CDR1 LGHNA, CDR2 YNFKEQ. This CDR3 comprises 15 residues. V dropped 5 bases and J dropped 0 bases, with 13 bases sitting between them. CDR3 in amino acids: CASSSHTGMNTEAFF. Here the CDR3 DNA reads TGTGCCAGCAGCTCTCATACAGGGATGAACACTGAAGCTTTCTTT.

The chain is built from TRBV5-4 and TRBJ1-2; 9 bases align to TRBD1. The germline CDR1 and CDR2 sequences are SGHNT and YYREEE (reference sequence). The V gene end was trimmed by 1 base and the J gene end by 6 bases; junction bases not matched to a gene: 1. CDR3 length: 13 amino acids. For the CDR3, the DNA is TGTGCCAGCAGCTTGACAGGGGGCGATGGCTACACCTTC. Its protein product is CASSLTGGDGYTF.

V is TRBV28 and J is TRBJ1-5; a possible D gene is TRBD1 (5 bases). Germline CDR1 reads MDHEN; CDR2 reads SYDVKM. CDR3 length: 15 amino acids. V gave up 7 bases and J gave up 3 bases, with 16 bases separating them. The CDR3 here is CASTRSGRNNQPQHF. CDR3 bases: TGTGCCAGCACCCGCTCAGGGCGAAACAATCAGCCCCAGCATTTT.

This chain connects TRBV5-8 to TRBJ2-2; 11 nucleotides agree with TRBD2. CDR3 length: 17 amino acids. Germline V gives CDR1 SGHTS, CDR2 YDEGEE. Unmatched junction bases numbered 6, after V lost 0 bases and J lost 5 bases. The CDR3 region is CASSLDPLAGGTGELFF. CDR3 bases: TGTGCCAGCAGCTTGGACCCTCTAGCGGGGGGAACCGGGGAGCTGTTTTTT.

CDR3: CASSEGIDTQYF. In nucleotides, the CDR3 is TGTGCCAGCAGTGAGGGAATAGATACGCAGTATTTT. This chain joins TRBV6-5 and TRBJ2-3; tentative D call: TRBD2 (5 bases). CDR1 and CDR2 (germline): MNHEY, SVGAGI. The V and J ends lost 5 bases and 5 bases respectively, with 8 bases between them. The CDR3 loop spans 12 amino acids.

This rearrangement joins TRBV12-5 to TRBJ2-3, with 7 bases that match TRBD1. Germline V lookup: CDR1 LGHNT, CDR2 FRNRAP. The CDR3 has 14 amino acids. V was clipped by 5 bases and J by 1 base; unmatched bases: 3. CDR3 nucleotides: TGTGCTAGTGGTCCTGGACAGGGCACAGATACGCAGTATTTT. It encodes CASGPGQGTDTQYF.

V gene TRBV7-2 combines with J gene TRBJ2-2; D ambiguous. CDR3 length: 15 residues. V gave up 5 bases and J gave up 0 bases, with 10 bases separating them. Germline V gene lookup returns CDR1 SGHTA and CDR2 FQGNSA. The CDR3 spells CASSRGLANTGELFF. For the CDR3, the DNA is TGTGCCAGCAGCCGCGGCTTGGCGAACACCGGGGAGCTGTTTTTT.

The chain uses TRBV5-8 and TRBJ2-2; a possible D gene is TRBD1 (6 bases). The V end was cut by 5 bases, the J end by 4 bases, with 12 bases between. The CDR3 totals 14 residues. Germline CDR1 reads SGHTS; CDR2 reads YDEGEE. For the CDR3, the DNA is TGTGCCAGCAGATGGGGGCAGGGCACCGGGGAGCTGTTTTTT. The encoded protein is CASRWGQGTGELFF.

J is TRBJ2-1 and V is TRBV7-3; TRBD2 aligns across 10 bases. Trimming at V came to 5 bases and at J to 6 bases, leaving 7 bases not matched to a gene. The CDR3 consists of 15 residues. Germline lookup yields CDR1 SGHTA and CDR2 FQGTGA. CDR3 sequence: CASSLGLARVNEQFF. In nucleotides, the CDR3 is TGTGCCAGCAGCCTGGGACTAGCGCGAGTCAATGAGCAGTTCTTC.

The rearrangement joins TRBV5-1 to TRBJ2-7, with D maybe TRBD1 (6 bases). The length of the CDR3 is 12 residues. In germline, CDR1 is SGHRS, CDR2 YFSETQ. The V end lost 5 bases, the J end lost 4 bases, and 10 bases lay between the germline ends. The CDR3 region is CASRPDSYEQYF. CDR3 DNA: TGCGCCAGCAGACCGGACAGTTACGAGCAGTACTTC.

The rearrangement uses TRBV28 and TRBJ2-3; 10 positions match TRBD2. This CDR3 has 16 residues. In germline, CDR1 is MDHEN, CDR2 SYDVKM. V shed 3 bases, J shed 7 bases, and the junction held 10 bases outside the gene matches. The CDR3 loop reads CASSFGLAGVGNTQYF. DNA of the CDR3: TGTGCCAGCAGTTTCGGCCTAGCGGGAGTGGGGAATACGCAGTATTTT.

The chain links TRBV7-6 to TRBJ1-1; no clear D. In germline, CDR1 is SGHVS, CDR2 FNYEAQ. Trimming removed 5 bases from V and 3 bases from J, with 16 bases in between. This CDR3 spans 15 amino acids. The CDR3 nucleotides read TGTGCCAGCAGCCGAGGGAGATTTGGCGACACTGAAGCTTTCTTT. It translates to CASSRGRFGDTEAFF.

The chain has TRBV5-1 and TRBJ2-7; D remains ambiguous. The germline V and J ends were trimmed by 0 bases and 6 bases, with 10 bases remaining between them. Germline-derived CDR1 and CDR2 are SGHRS and YFSETQ. This CDR3 region has 13 residues. CDR3: CASSLAQVSEQYF. CDR3 nucleotide sequence: TGCGCCAGCAGCTTGGCCCAGGTCTCCGAGCAGTACTTC.

Only one count was recorded for this clone. The J gene is TRBJ1-1, the V gene TRBV11-2, with D unclear. V dropped 1 base and J dropped 3 bases, with 3 bases sitting between them. The CDR3 length is 12 residues. CDR1 and CDR2 (germline): SGHAT, FQNNGV. The CDR3 DNA reads TGTGCCAGCAGCTTAGCATACACTGAAGCTTTCTTT. Protein sequence: CASSLAYTEAFF.

V gene TRBV5-1 combines with J gene TRBJ2-5; TRBD1 matches 8 bases. CDR1 is SGHRS, CDR2 YFSETQ, per germline. V was pared by 7 bases and J by 2 bases, with 7 bases of the junction left unmatched. The CDR3 sequence is 14 residues long. The chain's CDR3 is CASLGGTGQETQYF. CDR3 nucleotide sequence: TGCGCCAGCCTCGGAGGGACAGGACAAGAGACCCAGTACTTC.

The chain is built from TRBV6-5 and TRBJ2-7; D gene ambiguous. V was shortened by 4 bases and J by 5 bases, with 6 bases between the two germline ends. The CDR3 consists of 11 residues. CDR1 and CDR2 from the germline V gene are MNHEY and SVGAGI. The CDR3 bases are TGTGCCAGCAGTTCCATCCACGAGCAGTACTTC. Translated, it gives CASSSIHEQYF.

The V and J genes are TRBV6-6 and TRBJ2-3, with TRBD2 matching 8 bases. Per the germline V gene, CDR1 is MNHNY and CDR2 is SVGAGI (reference sequence). The ends lost 7 bases at V and 6 bases at J; junction bases unmatched: 12. The CDR3 length is 15 residues. In nucleotides, the CDR3 is TGTGCCAGCAAGGGGCGGGAGGCTTCAAGGGATACGCAGTATTTT. Its translation: CASKGREASRDTQYF.

V gene TRBV5-1 combines with J gene TRBJ2-5; TRBD1 aligns across 7 bases. The J call may not be correct, given that the DNA end is closer to TRBJ2-7. CDR1 SGHRS and CDR2 YFSETQ come from the germline V gene. CDR3 length: 17 residues. The DNA of the CDR3 is TGCGCCAGCAGCCGACAAGGATCACAGGGGACCTACTACGAGCAGTACTTC. Protein: CASSRQGSQGTYYEQYF.

The chain uses TRBV5-1 and TRBJ2-2, with D perhaps matching TRBD1 (5 bases). V dropped 5 bases and J dropped 5 bases, with 7 bases sitting between them. This CDR3 has 12 amino acids. Germline V gene sequence: CDR1 SGHRS, CDR2 YFSETQ. The DNA for the CDR3 is TGCGCCAGCAGAAAGGGGACCGGGGAGCTGTTTTTT. Protein product: CASRKGTGELFF.

V and J are TRBV5-1 and TRBJ2-5, with 7 bases identical to TRBD2. The DNA end is a closer match to TRBJ2-7, so the J assignment may be wrong. Germline V gene sequence: CDR1 SGHRS, CDR2 YFSETQ. The CDR3 has 17 residues. The DNA of the CDR3 is TGCGCCAGCAGCTTGGGTGCACTGGCGGGAGTTAGTGACGAGCAGTACTTC. Protein sequence: CASSLGALAGVSDEQYF.

This rearrangement joins TRBV2 to TRBJ2-2; unclear D gene. Germline V gene lookup returns CDR1 SNHLY and CDR2 FYNNEI. The CDR3 is 13 amino acids. Trimming took off 4 bases at V and 6 bases at J, with 9 bases between the two ends. The CDR3 nucleotides are TGTGCCAGCAGTGTTGCTAGACCCGGGGAGCTGTTTTTT. It encodes CASSVARPGELFF.